The rows below give T cell receptor beta chains drawn from one sample of a study of cytomegalovirus exposure and HLA in healthy donors. The protocol was immunoSEQ multiplex PCR, while the TCRdb copy is restricted to in-frame clones and leaves out a portion. The sample shows fewer than 200,000 clones, around 90% of them seen only once. What was sequenced was PBMCs. These receptors were collected from a boy between 2 and 10 years old in good health and CMV-seronegative. Both conserved end residues are part of each CDR3. A D gene is named only where the DNA matches it firmly. Some rows mark clone size as missing; the rest say once, few, many or name a class of expanded clone.

j_gene,v_gene,d_gene,abundance,len,CDR3nt,CDR3aa
TRBJ1-2,TRBV13,-,few,14,TGTGCCAGCAGCGGCCCGCAGGGGCTCTATGGCTACACCTTC,CASSGPQGLYGYTF
TRBJ1-2,TRBV19,-,-,16,TGTGCCAGTATCCCTGGACACCTCGCCGCTAACTATGGCTACACCTTC,CASIPGHLAANYGYTF
TRBJ2-5,TRBV5-1,-,-,13,TGCGCCAGCAGCTTTAGTCCCCAAGAGACCCAGTACTTC,CASSFSPQETQYF
TRBJ1-6,TRBV9,-,-,15,TGTGCCAGCAGCGGCGCGACAGGTTCTAATTCACCCCTCCACTTT,CASSGATGSNSPLHF
TRBJ2-7,TRBV5-1,-,once,13,TGCGCCAGCAGGCCGGGACTCCCTTACGAGCAGTACTTC,CASRPGLPYEQYF
TRBJ2-2,TRBV27,TRBD1,-,15,TGTGCCAGCAGTTTAAATACAGGGGGTCCCGGGGAGCTGTTTTTT,CASSLNTGGPGELFF
TRBJ1-1,TRBV5-1,-,few,16,TGCGCCAGCAGCTTGGCATTCGGGGGGACGAACACTGAAGCTTTCTTT,CASSLAFGGTNTEAFF
TRBJ1-2,TRBV7-2,TRBD1,-,16,TGTGCCAGCAGCTCAAGGACTGGACAGGGGCCCTATGGCTACACCTTC,CASSSRTGQGPYGYTF
TRBJ2-3,TRBV28,-,-,11,TGTGCCAGCAGTTATGGACTCGCGCAGTATTTT,CASSYGLAQYF
TRBJ1-2,TRBV5-1,TRBD1,-,13,TGCGCCAGCAGAAAGGGACAGAATAACGGCTACACCTTC,CASRKGQNNGYTF